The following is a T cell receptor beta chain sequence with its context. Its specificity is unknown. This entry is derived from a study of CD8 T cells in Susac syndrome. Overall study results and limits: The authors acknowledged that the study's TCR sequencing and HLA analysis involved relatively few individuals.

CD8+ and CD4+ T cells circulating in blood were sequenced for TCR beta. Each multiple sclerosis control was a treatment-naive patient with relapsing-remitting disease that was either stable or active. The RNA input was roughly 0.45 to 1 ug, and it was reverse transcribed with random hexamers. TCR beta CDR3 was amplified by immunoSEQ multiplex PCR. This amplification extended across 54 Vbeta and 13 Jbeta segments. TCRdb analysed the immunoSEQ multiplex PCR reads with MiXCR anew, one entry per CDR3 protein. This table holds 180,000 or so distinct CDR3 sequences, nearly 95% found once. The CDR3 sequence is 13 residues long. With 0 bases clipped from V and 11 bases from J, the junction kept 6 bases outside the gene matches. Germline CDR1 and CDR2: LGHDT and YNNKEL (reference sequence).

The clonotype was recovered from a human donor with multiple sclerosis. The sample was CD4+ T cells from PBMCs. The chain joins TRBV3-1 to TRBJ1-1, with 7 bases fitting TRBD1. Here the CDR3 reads CASSQDRGGAAFF. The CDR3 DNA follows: TGTGCCAGCAGCCAAGATAGAGGGGGCGCGGCTTTCTTT.